The T cell receptor (beta chain) described here comes from a study of Graves' ophthalmopathy and Graves' hyperthyroidism. Findings and caveats of the study: For predicting ophthalmopathy progression, the model had 70.59% sensitivity and 72.22% specificity.

CDR3 regions of TCR beta were amplified from RNA transcripts. An opening RT-PCR round employed HTBI primers and preceded a second-round multiplex PCR. Using its own MiXCR run on the multiplex PCR reads, TCRdb lists one record per CDR3 protein. The table has 400,000 to 500,000 distinct CDR3 sequences, under 25% seen once. This clonotype was recorded many times. Its antigen is currently unknown. Between the trimmed V and J ends, which lost 6 bases and 8 bases, there was a span of 24 bases. Germline V gene lookup returns CDR1 MDHEN and CDR2 SYDVKM. The CDR3 covers 16 residues. The sequencing input was peripheral blood. The sequence came from a woman aged 18 to 35 with stable Graves' hyperthyroidism. The chain is built from TRBV28 and TRBJ2-3; the D call may be TRBD1 or TRBD2 (7 bases each). The CDR3 protein is CASRSGGGTPFVTQYF. The CDR3 coding sequence is TGTGCCAGCAGGTCAGGGGGGGGGACTCCTTTCGTTACGCAGTATTTT.